Below, one T cell receptor beta chain is given with its context. Which antigen it targets is not known. Nothing much larger sits one base from this clone, and base qualities are not available. The trim is 7 bases for V and 2 bases for J, with a gap of 15 bases between the germline ends. Based on the germline V gene (reference sequence), the CDR1 and CDR2 sequences are SGHNT and YYREEE. From its cysteine to its phenylalanine, the CDR3 spans 14 amino acids. Only the CDR3 portion is preserved as DNA: 42 bases, with reading frame beginning at the first base. The CDR3 regions of human TCRbeta chains were subjected to immunosequencing. The published analysis was carried out like this. Repertoire TCRs were checked for matches against a reference library of SARS-CoV-2-specific TCRs that had been generated using the MIRA antigen-specificity platform. Breadth meant the fraction of unique TCRs that were SARS-CoV-2-associated, whereas depth meant the fraction of total T cells that were SARS-CoV-2-associated. Using the MIRA data, each spike-specific TCR was mapped to the spike region that the TCR reacts to and placed in a CD4 or CD8 class. Log10-transformed breadth and depth values were compared by one-way ANOVA with Sidak's multiple comparisons tests. Entries here come from immuneACCESS through TCRdb and include only in-frame sequences with V and J called. Some clones fail to appear in such tables; in the studies checked, an unresolved V gene covers under half of the shortfall, and the cause of the remainder is unknown. The V and J calls and clone size are taken from that table; D and trimming were inferred from the DNA. For this sample the table gives more than 95,000 clones, of which 70% to 90% were detected only once. The ten biggest clones cover less than 11% of the sample.

This entry comes from a study of T cell responses to AZD1222 COVID-19 vaccine (dated by TCRdb to about 2021). Looking at the study overall: Because spike-specific TCR depth and breadth did not differ between the two schedules, AZD1222 recipients who got a second dose at roughly 4 weeks were pooled with those who got a second dose at roughly 12 weeks. TCR sequencing covered 230 or so trial participants: 200 to 220 given two doses of AZD1222 and some 25 given two doses of MenACWY control vaccine. Enrollment into the trials was organized by age into subgroups of 18-55, 56-69 and 70-plus years, and those subgroups contained about 160, 30 and 59 TCR-sequenced participants, respectively.

Results the study describes overall, beyond this receptor: Spike-specific TCR breadth and depth rose significantly after two AZD1222 doses compared with day 0 and with MenACWY recipients. Conclusions about previously exposed vaccinees are limited because only five or six AZD1222 recipients were SARS-CoV-2 seropositive at baseline. Because no samples from the day 14 peak response were available, repertoires could be characterized only after the peak T cell response. In the small 56-69-year group, the increase in depth fell short of significance, most likely because of low power. Participants were mostly white British and included more females than males, and it was suggested by the authors that clonal diversity may have been underestimated. The whole spike protein was spanned by vaccine-associated CD4 TCRs, and dominant responses were seen in regions 160-218 and 743-854. Nearly half of unique spike-specific TCRs reportedly recognized epitopes outside regions mutated in the B.1.351 and B.1.1.7 variants.

What this sample's time point label stands for: baseline before first vaccination. Vaccinee samples came from UK trials COV001 and COV002, including a single-blind randomized controlled phase 2/3 trial of AZD1222 (ChAdOx1 nCoV-19) in healthy adults. Trial participant PBMC samples were collected at day 0 and day 28 after the second dose for TCRbeta chain sequencing. Sequenced material: peripheral blood, taken on day 0 of AZD1222 vaccination. The chain couples TRBV5-4 to TRBJ1-1, with an unclear D gene assignment. The TCR sequence derives from an adult in good health. The CDR3 here reads CASRLRSSNTEAFF. The bases are TGTGCCAGCCGCCTTAGGTCCAGCAACACTGAAGCTTTCTTT.